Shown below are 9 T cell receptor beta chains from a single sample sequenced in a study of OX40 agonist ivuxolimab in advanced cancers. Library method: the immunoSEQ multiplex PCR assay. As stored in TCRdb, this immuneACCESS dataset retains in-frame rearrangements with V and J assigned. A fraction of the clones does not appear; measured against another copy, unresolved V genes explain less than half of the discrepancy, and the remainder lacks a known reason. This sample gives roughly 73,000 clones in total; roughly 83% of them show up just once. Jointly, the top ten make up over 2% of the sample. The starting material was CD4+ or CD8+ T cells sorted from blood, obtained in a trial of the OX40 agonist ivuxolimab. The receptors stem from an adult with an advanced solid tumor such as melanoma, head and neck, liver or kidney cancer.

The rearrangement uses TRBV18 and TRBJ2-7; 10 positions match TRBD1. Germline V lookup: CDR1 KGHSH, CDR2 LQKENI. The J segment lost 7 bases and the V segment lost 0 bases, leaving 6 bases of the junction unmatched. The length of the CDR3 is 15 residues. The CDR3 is CASSPPTGGVSEQYF. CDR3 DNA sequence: TGTGCCAGCTCACCACCGACAGGGGGCGTAAGTGAGCAGTACTTC.

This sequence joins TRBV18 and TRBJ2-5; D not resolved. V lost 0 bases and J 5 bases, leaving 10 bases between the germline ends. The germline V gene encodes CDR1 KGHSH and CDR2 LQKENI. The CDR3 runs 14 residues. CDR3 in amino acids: CASSPPASVETQYF. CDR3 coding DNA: TGTGCCAGCTCACCACCGGCCTCCGTGGAGACCCAGTACTTC.

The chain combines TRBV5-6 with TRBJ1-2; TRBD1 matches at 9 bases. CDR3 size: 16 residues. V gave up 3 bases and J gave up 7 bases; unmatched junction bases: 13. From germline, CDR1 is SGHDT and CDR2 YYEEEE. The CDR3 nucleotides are TGTGCCAGCAGCTCATTGGACGGGACAGGGCCCTCTGGCTACACCTTC. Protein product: CASSSLDGTGPSGYTF.

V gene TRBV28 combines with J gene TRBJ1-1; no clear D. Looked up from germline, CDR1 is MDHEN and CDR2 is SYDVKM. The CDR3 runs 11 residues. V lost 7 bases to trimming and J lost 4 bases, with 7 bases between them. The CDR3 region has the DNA TGTGCCAGCATCTCGAGCACTGAAGCTTTCTTT. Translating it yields CASISSTEAFF.

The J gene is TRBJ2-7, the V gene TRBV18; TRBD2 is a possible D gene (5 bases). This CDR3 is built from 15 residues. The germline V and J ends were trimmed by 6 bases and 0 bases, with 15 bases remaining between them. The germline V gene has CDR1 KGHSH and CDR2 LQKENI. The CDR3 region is CASSPGVLSSYEQYF. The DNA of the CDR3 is TGTGCCAGCTCCCCCGGGGTCTTAAGCTCCTACGAGCAGTACTTC.

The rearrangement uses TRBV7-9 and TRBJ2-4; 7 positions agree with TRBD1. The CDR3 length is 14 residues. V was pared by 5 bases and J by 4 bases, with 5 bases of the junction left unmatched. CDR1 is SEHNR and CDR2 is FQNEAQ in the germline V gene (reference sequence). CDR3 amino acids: CASSQKGQKNIQYF. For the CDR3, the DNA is TGTGCCAGCAGCCAAAAGGGACAGAAAAACATTCAGTACTTC.

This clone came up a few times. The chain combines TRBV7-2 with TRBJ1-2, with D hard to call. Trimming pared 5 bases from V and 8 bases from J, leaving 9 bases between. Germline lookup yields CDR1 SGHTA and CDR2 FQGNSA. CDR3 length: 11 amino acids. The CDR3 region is CASSQADGYTF. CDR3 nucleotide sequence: TGTGCCAGCAGCCAGGCGGACGGCTACACCTTC.

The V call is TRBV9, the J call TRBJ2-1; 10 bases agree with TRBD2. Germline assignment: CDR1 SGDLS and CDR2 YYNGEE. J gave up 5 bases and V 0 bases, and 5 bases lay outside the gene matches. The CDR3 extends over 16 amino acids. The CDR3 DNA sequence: TGTGCCAGCAGCGTAGCCACTAGCGGGATCGACAATGAGCAGTTCTTC. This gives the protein CASSVATSGIDNEQFF.

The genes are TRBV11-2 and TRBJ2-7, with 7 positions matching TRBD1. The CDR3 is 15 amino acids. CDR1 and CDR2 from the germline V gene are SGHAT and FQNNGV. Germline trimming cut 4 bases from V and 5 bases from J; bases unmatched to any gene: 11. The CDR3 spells CASSYNRGYENEQYF. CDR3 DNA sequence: TGTGCCAGCAGCTACAACAGGGGATATGAAAACGAGCAGTACTTC.